This TCR beta chain was documented in a study of blood T cells in healthy people across ages. Germline-derived CDR1 and CDR2 are MDHEN and SYDVKM. Trimming cost V 6 bases and J 1 base; bases outside gene matches: 6. The CDR3 is made up of 15 amino acids. A sample-barcoded 5' primer and a J-beta primer mix were used in a second PCR of about 7 to 12 cycles. TCRdb itself ran the 5' RACE reads through MiXCR, one entry per CDR3 protein. This table holds roughly 2 million distinct CDR3 sequences, approximately 50% found once. The chain joins TRBV28 to TRBJ2-7, with 10 positions matching TRBD1. Sequencing input: blood. This clonotype was sampled from a woman in her thirties or forties in good health. The CDR3 spells CASRDRGPNSYEQYF. The CDR3 region has the DNA TGTGCCAGCAGAGACAGGGGGCCTAATTCCTACGAGCAGTACTTC. The complete variable domain, with remaining parts taken from reference TRBV28 and TRBJ2-7, reads DVKVTQSSRYLVKRTGEKVFLECVQDMDHENMFWYRQDPGLGLRLIYFSYDVKMKEKGDIPEGYSVSREKKERFSLILESASTNQTSMYLCASRDRGPNSYEQYFGPGTRLTVT.